The sequence of this TCR beta chain was determined in a study of blood T cell repertoires in COVID-19. Study-wide background: Collection of acute and convalescent COVID-19 samples took place in the United States, Italy and Spain.

In germline, CDR1 is LNHDA, CDR2 SQIVND (reference sequence). The CDR3 spans 14 residues. V was pared by 6 bases and J by 2 bases, with 3 bases of the junction left unmatched. A remark on this clone: Other nucleotide sequences from this sample produce the same CDR3.

The recovered donors of Cohort 3 showed two negative PCRs, clearance, or symptom resolution. Repertoires were generated with immunoSEQ multiplex PCR, while TCRdb's copy carries only in-frame clones and drops some. In the table there are some 150,000 clones, about 75% of which are singletons. The source material was PBMCs or T cells enriched from blood (not recorded which). The sequence was collected from a woman in her 50s who had recovered from COVID-19. The genes are TRBV19 and TRBJ1-5, with 8 bases lining up with TRBD1. The CDR3 loop reads CASSETGGNQPQHF. The CDR3 DNA sequence: TGTGCCAGTAGCGAGACAGGGGGCAATCAGCCCCAGCATTTT.